The TCR beta chain described here comes from a study of T cells in Graves' hyperthyroidism and ophthalmopathy. Findings of the study overall: Stable hyperthyroidism was told apart from ophthalmopathy by a model built on 13 V-J features. Most thyroid clonotypes with frequency above 0.001 were detected in blood.

For this clonotype: Its target is unknown.

Stable Graves' hyperthyroidism meant no ophthalmopathy progression within 18 months. For the diagnoses, clinical symptoms, serum thyroxine and TRAb, thyroid ultrasound and orbital computed tomography were used. The source material, RNA transcripts, was used to amplify TCR beta CDR3 regions. A first-round RT-PCR of the TCR CDR3 used the HTBI primer set. TCRdb reprocessed the multiplex PCR reads via MiXCR and lists one record per CDR3 protein. Here the sample spans about 610,000 distinct CDR3 sequences, under 60% being singletons. CDR3 length: 15 amino acids. Deletions cut 1 base from V and 5 bases from J, with 13 bases between. Per germline, CDR1 KGHDR and CDR2 SFDVKD.

The chain is built from TRBV24-1 and TRBJ2-5, with D perhaps matching TRBD2 (7 bases). The receptor was derived from a woman younger than 30 with Graves' hyperthyroidism. The specimen sequenced was peripheral blood or thyroid tissue (not recorded which). The CDR3 loop reads CATSDLGGEVETQYF. The CDR3 DNA reads TGTGCCACCAGTGATTTAGGGGGGGAGGTCGAGACCCAGTACTTC.